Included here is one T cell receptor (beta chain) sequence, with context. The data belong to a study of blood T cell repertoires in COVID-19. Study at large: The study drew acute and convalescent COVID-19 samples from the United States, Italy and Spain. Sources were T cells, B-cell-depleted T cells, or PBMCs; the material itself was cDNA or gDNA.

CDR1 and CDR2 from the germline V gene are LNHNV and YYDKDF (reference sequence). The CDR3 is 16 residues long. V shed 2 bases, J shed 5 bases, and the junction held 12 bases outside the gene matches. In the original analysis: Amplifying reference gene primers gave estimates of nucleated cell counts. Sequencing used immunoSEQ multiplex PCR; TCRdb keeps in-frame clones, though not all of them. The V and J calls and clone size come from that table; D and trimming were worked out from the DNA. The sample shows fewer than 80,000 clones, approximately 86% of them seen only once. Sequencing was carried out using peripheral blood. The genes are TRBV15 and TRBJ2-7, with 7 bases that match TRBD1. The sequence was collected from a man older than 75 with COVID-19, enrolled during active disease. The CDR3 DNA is TGTGCCACCAGCAGAAGGGTCCGGATAACAGGGGACGAGCAGTACTTC. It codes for CATSRRVRITGDEQYF. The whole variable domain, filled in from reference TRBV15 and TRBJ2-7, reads DAMVIQNPRYQVTQFGKPVTLSCSQTLNHNVMYWYQQKSSQAPKLLFHYYDKDFNNEADTPDNFQSRRPNTSFCFLDIRSPGLGDTAMYLCATSRRVRITGDEQYFGPGTRLTVT.